This T cell receptor (beta chain) comes out of a study of blood T cells in healthy people across ages. The length of the CDR3 is 15 residues. The V end was cut by 0 bases, the J end by 11 bases, with 19 bases between. Germline values: CDR1 MGHRA, CDR2 YSYEKL. PCR was performed a second time for about 7 to 11 cycles using a sample-barcoded 5' primer and a J-beta primer mix. MiXCR was run by TCRdb on the 5' RACE reads, yielding one entry per CDR3 protein. The profile covers 1.5 million or so distinct CDR3 sequences, with 42% appearing a single time and less than 8% taken by the ten largest. The sequence came from a young woman in good health. Sequencing input: blood. The chain couples TRBV4-1 to TRBJ1-1; TRBD1 is a possible D gene (5 bases). As DNA, the CDR3 is TGCGCCAGCAGCCAAGATCGTTCGGGCATCCGGGGGGCTTTCTTT. Its translation is CASSQDRSGIRGAFF.